This T cell receptor (beta chain) was obtained from a study of long-term antiretroviral therapy in people with HIV. Overall study findings and caveats: Upon ART, diversity increased but remained lower than transplant donor controls. Control repertoires displayed wider CDR3 length ranges than the HIV repertoires.

Turning to this clone: Its cognate antigen is unknown.

The CDR3 runs to 13 residues. They ran version v3.0 of the immunoSEQ assay at survey level. Measured with immunoSEQ multiplex PCR; TCRdb has only the in-frame clones, and not every one. The data show 35,000 to 45,000 clones, 82% seen once. This chain links TRBV21-1 with TRBJ2-5; no DNA check was done on the table's D call, TRBD1. TRBV21-1 is tagged as a pseudogene. The sample in question was unsorted PBMCs, obtained 0.3 years after starting antiretroviral therapy. This TCR was recovered from a young man with HIV. This CDR3 is CASSDREKETQYF. The CDR3 coding sequence is TGTGCCAGCTCCGACAGGGAAAAAGAGACCCAGTACTTC.